A single sample gave rise to the 10 T cell receptor beta chains below, sequenced in a study of shared T cell receptors in the human thymus. Repertoires were generated with immunoSEQ multiplex PCR, while TCRdb's copy carries only in-frame clones and drops some. This sample has hundreds of thousands of clones; roughly 90% occur once, and the top ten carry 0.008% to 0.011%. This same sample was also part of a study on human thymus T cells.

Sequencing input: thymocytes. The source of these receptors is a boy under three years old with a congenital heart defect.

The rearrangement links TRBV5-1 to TRBJ1-1; 7 bases map to TRBD1. The CDR3 has 13 amino acids. V was clipped by 0 bases and J by 10 bases; unmatched bases: 6. The germline V gene has CDR1 SGHRS and CDR2 YFSETQ. CDR3 nucleotide sequence: TGCGCCAGCAGCTTGGGACAGGGAATAGCAGCTTTCTTT. As protein: CASSLGQGIAAFF.

This clone has a single count. The chain is built from TRBV7-4 and TRBJ2-3, with 14 bases identical to TRBD2. Germline V lookup: CDR1 SGHVT, CDR2 SQSDAQ. This CDR3 region has 17 residues. The V and J ends lost 6 bases and 4 bases, in that order; junction bases with no gene match: 9. The CDR3 bases are TGTGCCAGCAGGTTTCCCGGGACTAGCGGGAGTTCAGATACGCAGTATTTT. As protein: CASRFPGTSGSSDTQYF.

The chain recombines TRBV6-6 with TRBJ2-3; 8 nucleotides match TRBD1. This CDR3 spans 15 amino acids. Unmatched junction bases numbered 8, after V lost 5 bases and J lost 4 bases. The germline V gene encodes CDR1 MNHNY and CDR2 SVGAGI (reference sequence). The CDR3 DNA sequence: TGTGCCAGCAGTCCCGGCCAGACAGGGGCAGATACGCAGTATTTT. Its translation: CASSPGQTGADTQYF.

This clone was picked up a small number of times. V and J are TRBV29-1 and TRBJ2-1; 9 bases line up with TRBD2. CDR3 size: 14 residues. J lost 4 bases, V lost 1 base, and 2 bases had no gene match. In germline, CDR1 is SQVTM, CDR2 ANQGSEA. The CDR3 sequence: CSVEAAGGYNEQFF. The CDR3 bases are TGCAGCGTTGAAGCAGCGGGAGGATACAATGAGCAGTTCTTC.

The V gene is TRBV5-8, the J gene TRBJ2-5; 8 bases map to TRBD2. The CDR3 loop spans 16 amino acids. Germline V CDR1 and CDR2: SGHTS, YDEGEE. V lost 2 bases and J lost 2; bases outside the gene matches: 8. The CDR3 sequence: CASSFRTASGQETQYF. The CDR3 DNA reads TGTGCCAGCAGCTTCCGTACCGCTAGCGGGCAAGAGACCCAGTACTTC.

The CDR3 here is CAWRGLANHNEQFF. The CDR3 DNA is TGTGCCTGGAGGGGACTAGCGAACCACAATGAGCAGTTCTTC. The chain carries TRBV30 and TRBJ2-1; 10 bases match TRBD2. The trim removed 3 bases at V and 5 bases at J, leaving 4 bases unmatched. Germline V gives CDR1 GTSNPN, CDR2 SVGIG (reference sequence). The CDR3 length is 14 residues.

The CDR3 DNA reads TGTGCCAGCAGCTTGGGGACAGAACCCTACGAGCAGTACTTC. Protein product: CASSLGTEPYEQYF. The V call is TRBV11-3, the J call TRBJ2-7; 7 bases align to TRBD1. CDR3 length: 14 residues. With 3 bases clipped from V and 2 bases from J, the junction kept 4 bases outside the gene matches. Germline V CDR1 and CDR2: SGHNT, YENEEA.

This clone was seen only once. This chain connects TRBV9 to TRBJ2-1; D gene uncertain. This CDR3 has 16 residues. V shed 4 bases and J shed 0 bases, with 14 bases lying between them. Per germline, CDR1 SGDLS and CDR2 YYNGEE. CDR3 nucleotides: TGTGCCAGCAGCTGGGCTGCACCGAGCTCCTACAATGAGCAGTTCTTC. This encodes CASSWAAPSSYNEQFF. Complete variable domain (other parts from reference TRBV9 and TRBJ2-1): DSGVTQTPKHLITATGQRVTLRCSPRSGDLSVYWYQQSLDQGLQFLIQYYNGEERAKGNILERFSAQQFPDLHSELNLSSLELGDSALYFCASSWAAPSSYNEQFFGPGTRLTVL.

The chain links TRBV5-5 to TRBJ2-1, with 9 bases identical to TRBD2. The ends lost 3 bases at V and 6 bases at J; junction bases unmatched: 7. Per the germline V gene, CDR1 is SGHKS and CDR2 is YYEKEE (reference sequence). This CDR3 is 15 amino acids long. The CDR3 spells CASSYLRAGGNEQFF. For the CDR3, the DNA is TGTGCCAGCAGCTACCTTCGAGCGGGAGGCAATGAGCAGTTCTTC. Together with reference TRBV5-5 and TRBJ2-1, the CDR3 gives the full variable domain: DAGVTQSPTHLIKTRGQQVTLRCSPISGHKSVSWYQQVLGQGPQFIFQYYEKEERGRGNFPDRFSARQFPNYSSELNVNALLLGDSALYLCASSYLRAGGNEQFFGPGTRLTVL.

The J gene is TRBJ2-1, the V gene TRBV25-1, with 10 bases aligning to TRBD1. Per germline, CDR1 MGHDK and CDR2 SYGVNS. CDR3 length equals 17 residues. Germline trimming cut 6 bases from V and 2 bases from J; bases unmatched to any gene: 10. CDR3 in amino acids: CASSSKRGTGAYNEQFF. Here the CDR3 DNA reads TGTGCCAGCAGCTCCAAGAGGGGGACAGGGGCCTACAATGAGCAGTTCTTC.